The 30 T cell receptor beta chains presented below share a single source sample, sequenced in a study of cytomegalovirus exposure and HLA in healthy donors. The PCR had 60 Vbeta and 13 Jbeta primers. This table comes from immunoSEQ multiplex PCR, and its TCRdb copy is limited to in-frame clones, with some not included. The sample records 200,000 or so clones, about 83% being singletons. Sequenced material: PBMCs. The receptor set was obtained from a woman aged 25 to 45 in good health and CMV-seropositive.

This clone was detected a few times. The V and J genes are TRBV7-6 and TRBJ2-2; 10 bases are shared with TRBD2. V was clipped by 5 bases and J by 4 bases; unmatched bases: 7. This CDR3 is 16 amino acids long. Looked up from germline, CDR1 is SGHVS and CDR2 is FNYEAQ. The CDR3 protein is CASSRLSGGATGELFF. CDR3 bases: TGTGCCAGCAGCAGATTGAGCGGGGGGGCCACCGGGGAGCTGTTTTTT.

V gene TRBV5-6 combines with J gene TRBJ1-1, with TRBD1 matching over 9 bases. Germline V gives CDR1 SGHDT, CDR2 YYEEEE. This CDR3 has 14 residues. The V gene end was trimmed by 2 bases and the J gene end by 5 bases; junction bases not matched to a gene: 4. The CDR3 sequence: CASSFGQGRTEAFF. The CDR3 DNA is TGTGCCAGCAGCTTTGGACAGGGGCGGACTGAAGCTTTCTTT.

The DNA of the CDR3 is TGCGCCAGCAGTGAGTCGGACGGGCGGGAGGGAGGAGAGACCCAGTACTTC. Its translation is CASSESDGREGGETQYF. The rearrangement joins TRBV10-1 to TRBJ2-5, with 9 positions matching TRBD2. This CDR3 comprises 17 residues. V trimming: 0 bases; J trimming: 4 bases; junction bases outside the gene matches: 9. Germline V gene lookup returns CDR1 WNHNN and CDR2 SYGVQD (reference sequence).

The chain's CDR3 is CASSLGESTDTQYF. CDR3 coding DNA: TGTGCCAGCAGCTTGGGGGAGTCCACAGATACGCAGTATTTT. The chain links TRBV5-6 to TRBJ2-3, with a tentative D call TRBD2 (5 bases). Germline CDR1 SGHDT, CDR2 YYEEEE. Trimming pared 0 bases from V and 2 bases from J, leaving 7 bases between. The CDR3 sequence is 14 residues long.

This clone was recorded a few times. The chain carries TRBV11-2 and TRBJ2-7; 11 nucleotides agree with TRBD1. This CDR3 region has 14 residues. The germline V gene encodes CDR1 SGHAT and CDR2 FQNNGV. V shed 5 bases and J 4 bases; nucleotides not matched to a gene: 4. CDR3 sequence: CASSPGTGGYEQYF. DNA for the CDR3: TGTGCCAGCAGCCCCGGGACAGGGGGATACGAGCAGTACTTC. The entire variable domain, with the rest obtained from reference TRBV11-2 and TRBJ2-7, is as follows: EAGVAQSPRYKIIEKRQSVAFWCNPISGHATLYWYQQILGQGPKLLIQFQNNGVVDDSQLPKDRFSAERLKGVDSTLKIQPAKLEDSAVYLCASSPGTGGYEQYFGPGTRLTVT.

This clone was counted between two and nine times. The V gene is TRBV2, the J gene TRBJ2-7; 12 bases fit TRBD2. V was clipped by 6 bases and J by 7 bases; unmatched bases: 10. The germline V gene encodes CDR1 SNHLY and CDR2 FYNNEI. The CDR3 is 15 amino acids. DNA of the CDR3: TGTGCCAGCAGCCTTCTAGCGGGGGGGCCTGGAGAGCAGTACTTC. As protein: CASSLLAGGPGEQYF.

The chain carries TRBV7-2 and TRBJ2-1; no clear D gene. The ends were cut back, 1 base at V and 13 bases at J, with 8 bases in the middle. The CDR3 totals 11 residues. Germline V gene data show CDR1 as SGHTA and CDR2 as FQGNSA. DNA of the CDR3: TGTGCCAGCAGCTTAGAACAGAAACAGTTCTTC. Translating gives CASSLEQKQFF.

This clone was seen a few times. The V and J genes are TRBV25-1 and TRBJ1-5; the D gene is possibly TRBD1 (6 bases). Trimming removed 6 bases from V and 4 bases from J, with 10 bases in between. This CDR3 spans 13 amino acids. Germline CDR1 reads MGHDK; CDR2 reads SYGVNS. CDR3 DNA: TGTGCCAGCAGCCCTACAGGGAATCAGCCCCAGCATTTT. Protein: CASSPTGNQPQHF.

V is TRBV4-2 and J is TRBJ2-3; TRBD2 is a possible D gene (6 bases). Germline assignment: CDR1 LGHNA and CDR2 YNFKEQ. The CDR3 totals 15 residues. V lost 3 bases to trimming and J lost 1 base, with 11 bases between them. The CDR3 nucleotides are TGTGCCAGCAGCCAGGCCGGGACTGGCACAGATACGCAGTATTTT. Translating it yields CASSQAGTGTDTQYF.

The CDR3 DNA follows: TGTGCCAGCAGCCCCCCTGGGGCGGGAGCCTATGAGCAGTTCTTC. Translation: CASSPPGAGAYEQFF. The chain uses TRBV13 and TRBJ2-1, with 7 bases matching TRBD2. Looked up from germline, CDR1 is PRHDT and CDR2 is FYEKMQ (reference sequence). The CDR3 is 15 amino acids. Unmatched junction bases numbered 12, after V lost 5 bases and J lost 8 bases.

The genes are TRBV5-1 and TRBJ2-2; 7 bases align to TRBD2. Germline assignment: CDR1 SGHRS and CDR2 YFSETQ. The CDR3 is 17 amino acids. Trimming cost V 3 bases and J 0 bases; bases outside gene matches: 8. The CDR3 DNA reads as TGCGCCAGCAGCTGGCTAGCGGCCTCCGCGAACACCGGGGAGCTGTTTTTT. It is translated as CASSWLAASANTGELFF.

The rearrangement links TRBV9 to TRBJ1-6, with 7 positions matching TRBD1. Germline V lookup: CDR1 SGDLS, CDR2 YYNGEE. The CDR3 extends over 18 amino acids. The trim removed 2 bases at V and 10 bases at J, leaving 18 bases unmatched. The CDR3 DNA sequence: TGTGCCAGCAGCGTTGGTACAACCGGCTTACAGGGGTACTCACCCCTCCACTTT. Protein product: CASSVGTTGLQGYSPLHF.

V is TRBV5-6 and J is TRBJ1-4, with TRBD1 identical over 8 bases. The germline CDR1 and CDR2 sequences are SGHDT and YYEEEE. J was trimmed by 8 bases and V by 2 bases; bases with no gene match: 5. The CDR3 contains 14 residues. CDR3 in amino acids: CASSFGTGYEKLFF. The DNA for the CDR3 is TGTGCCAGCAGCTTCGGGACAGGATACGAAAAACTGTTTTTT.

The gene calls are TRBV5-1 and TRBJ2-5; 9 bases are a match to TRBD2. From germline, CDR1 is SGHRS and CDR2 YFSETQ. The CDR3 sequence is 17 residues long. J was trimmed by 3 bases and V by 3 bases; bases with no gene match: 12. CDR3 nucleotide sequence: TGCGCCAGCAGCTCGGACGTGGGCGGGGGGGCAAAAGAGACCCAGTACTTC. It yields the protein CASSSDVGGGAKETQYF.

The chain combines TRBV19 with TRBJ1-5; tentatively, D is TRBD1 (5 bases). The V gene's germline CDR1 is LNHDA and CDR2 SQIVND (reference sequence). The CDR3 totals 12 residues. The ends were cut back, 7 bases at V and 7 bases at J, with 11 bases in the middle. The CDR3 reads CASTLSGQPQHF. Here the CDR3 DNA reads TGTGCCAGTACCCTATCAGGGCAGCCCCAGCATTTT.

V usage is TRBV4-2 and J usage is TRBJ2-3, with 14 bases matching TRBD2. The V gene end was trimmed by 0 bases and the J gene end by 4 bases; junction bases not matched to a gene: 6. This CDR3 region has 18 residues. CDR1 and CDR2 from the germline V gene are LGHNA and YNFKEQ. CDR3 in amino acids: CASSQDQWTSGGSDTQYF. The CDR3 DNA follows: TGTGCCAGCAGCCAAGATCAGTGGACTAGCGGGGGGTCAGATACGCAGTATTTT.

The chain recombines TRBV5-1 with TRBJ1-1; tentative D call: TRBD1 (5 bases). CDR1 is SGHRS and CDR2 is YFSETQ in the germline V gene. The V end was cut by 0 bases, the J end by 5 bases, with 14 bases between. The CDR3 has 15 residues. CDR3 DNA sequence: TGCGCCAGCAGCTTGGAGGCGGGGCGGGGGACTGAAGCTTTCTTT. It codes for CASSLEAGRGTEAFF.

The gene calls are TRBV2 and TRBJ1-6; D gene ambiguous. This CDR3 spans 15 amino acids. Germline CDR1 SNHLY, CDR2 FYNNEI. Trimming cost V 6 bases and J 0 bases, with 9 bases left between them. DNA of the CDR3: TGTGCCAGCAGCTCGCCTAGCTCCTATAATTCACCCCTCCACTTT. Translation gives CASSSPSSYNSPLHF.

The chain links TRBV19 to TRBJ2-6; D is perhaps TRBD2 (6 bases). Trimming left V 5 bases short and J 1 base short, with 12 bases between. The CDR3 extends over 16 amino acids. Germline CDR1 LNHDA, CDR2 SQIVND (reference sequence). The chain's CDR3 is CASSGRGGSGANVLTF. CDR3 nucleotide sequence: TGTGCCAGTAGTGGACGGGGAGGTTCTGGGGCCAACGTCCTGACTTTC.

This chain uses TRBV6-6 with TRBJ2-6; a possible D gene is TRBD1 (6 bases). This CDR3 comprises 14 residues. The germline gives CDR1 MNHNY, CDR2 SVGAGI (reference sequence). Trimming took 7 bases from V and 4 from J, leaving 11 bases between them. The CDR3 DNA reads as TGTGCCAGCACCTTAGGGGGAGGGGCCAACGTCCTGACTTTC. Encoded protein: CASTLGGGANVLTF.

This sequence joins TRBV18 and TRBJ2-7; 8 bases are a match to TRBD2. The junction had 3 bases not matched to a gene; V was cut back by 5 bases and J by 3 bases. Germline CDR1 is KGHSH and CDR2 is LQKENI. This CDR3 is 13 amino acids long. The CDR3 is CASSSGLVYEQYF. The CDR3 DNA is TGTGCCAGCTCATCGGGACTAGTCTACGAGCAGTACTTC.

The rearrangement joins TRBV9 to TRBJ1-6; D unclear. This CDR3 has 15 amino acids. The germline V gene encodes CDR1 SGDLS and CDR2 YYNGEE. The V end was cut by 0 bases, the J end by 4 bases, with 8 bases between. DNA of the CDR3: TGTGCCAGCAGCGTAGCACCGGAGTATAATTCACCCCTCCACTTT. Its translation is CASSVAPEYNSPLHF.

This chain joins TRBV2 and TRBJ2-3; 14 bases align to TRBD2. Trimming removed 3 bases from V and 5 bases from J; junction bases left unmatched: 1. CDR1 and CDR2 (germline): SNHLY, FYNNEI. There are 15 residues in the CDR3. The CDR3 sequence: CASSETSGGGDTQYF. CDR3 in DNA: TGTGCCAGCAGTGAGACTAGCGGGGGGGGAGATACGCAGTATTTT.

This clone occurred once. The chain carries TRBV4-2 and TRBJ1-3, with TRBD1 matching over 10 bases. Trimming cost V 1 base and J 3 bases; bases outside gene matches: 12. Germline V gene sequence: CDR1 LGHNA, CDR2 YNFKEQ. The CDR3 extends over 19 amino acids. The CDR3 DNA is TGTGCCAGCAGCCAAGCGGGACAGGGGCCCTTAGGGCGTGGAAACACCATATATTTT. Amino acids: CASSQAGQGPLGRGNTIYF.

This chain connects TRBV2 to TRBJ2-7; 8 bases are shared with TRBD1. V was pared by 5 bases and J by 5 bases, with 11 bases of the junction left unmatched. This CDR3 comprises 15 residues. The germline CDR1 and CDR2 sequences are SNHLY and FYNNEI. The CDR3 sequence is CASSKMAGGFHEQYF. CDR3 nucleotides: TGTGCCAGCAGTAAAATGGCAGGGGGCTTCCACGAGCAGTACTTC.

This clone was observed a few times. V is TRBV7-9 and J is TRBJ2-7; 13 bases fit TRBD2. J gave up 5 bases and V 3 bases, and 1 base lay outside the gene matches. This CDR3 has 14 amino acids. Per the germline V gene, CDR1 is SEHNR and CDR2 is FQNEAQ (reference sequence). CDR3 in amino acids: CASSFGLAGDEQYF. In DNA form, the CDR3 reads TGTGCCAGCAGCTTCGGACTAGCGGGAGACGAGCAGTACTTC.

This clone is a singleton in its sample. The chain couples TRBV19 to TRBJ1-3; perhaps TRBD1 as D (5 bases). The CDR3 covers 15 residues. V shed 3 bases and J shed 0 bases, with 9 bases lying between them. The germline V gene encodes CDR1 LNHDA and CDR2 SQIVND (reference sequence). CDR3 DNA: TGTGCCAGTAGTATCCGGGGGACCTCTGGAAACACCATATATTTT. Protein sequence: CASSIRGTSGNTIYF.

The chain combines TRBV2 with TRBJ1-2; D unclear. The CDR3 sequence is 15 residues long. The germline V gene has CDR1 SNHLY and CDR2 FYNNEI. V shed 3 bases and J shed 4 bases, with 15 bases lying between them. The CDR3 coding sequence is TGTGCCAGCAGTGATGTCGGCGGGAGCGGCTATGGCTACACCTTC. This gives the protein CASSDVGGSGYGYTF.

The CDR3 spells CASSLGPGGPNTIYF. Here the CDR3 DNA reads TGTGCCAGCAGCTTAGGGCCAGGAGGGCCCAACACCATATATTTT. V is TRBV7-2 and J is TRBJ1-3; no reliable D call. V lost 1 base, J lost 7 bases, and 14 bases lay in between. This CDR3 contains 15 residues. The germline V gene has CDR1 SGHTA and CDR2 FQGNSA.

This chain joins TRBV5-1 and TRBJ1-1, with unresolved D. The CDR3 is 14 residues long. CDR1 and CDR2 from the germline V gene are SGHRS and YFSETQ. V gave up 4 bases and J gave up 6 bases, with 16 bases separating them. The DNA for the CDR3 is TGCGCCAGCAGCAGCGGGCTGGTCTTCGCTGAAGCTTTCTTT. It codes for CASSSGLVFAEAFF.